This T cell receptor beta chain was observed in a study of blood T cell repertoires in COVID-19. Method: immunoSEQ multiplex PCR; TCRdb's copy keeps in-frame clones and lacks some. The sample includes under 250,000 clones, more than 70% of them seen just once. The Seattle patients joined while their infection was active and were tracked longitudinally afterward. In germline, CDR1 is GTSNPN, CDR2 SVGIG (reference sequence). The CDR3 consists of 12 residues. Germline trimming cut 8 bases from V and 5 bases from J; bases unmatched to any gene: 3. The sequence was collected from a man over 45 with COVID-19, enrolled during active disease. The chain uses TRBV30 and TRBJ2-7, with 13 bases identical to TRBD2. Sequenced: peripheral blood. Written as DNA, the CDR3 is TGTGCCGGGACTAGCGGGACAGACGAGCAGTACTTC. Its translation is CAGTSGTDEQYF. The complete variable domain, with remaining parts taken from reference TRBV30 and TRBJ2-7, reads SQTIHQWPATLVQPVGSPLSLECTVEGTSNPNLYWYRQAAGRGLQLLFYSVGIGQISSEVPQNLSASRPQDRQFILSSKKLLLSDSGFYLCAGTSGTDEQYFGPGTRLTVT.